These 18 T cell receptor beta chains originate from one sample sequenced in a study of Graves' ophthalmopathy and Graves' hyperthyroidism. Beta-chain TCR CDR3 regions were amplified from RNA transcripts. An opening RT-PCR round employed HTBI primers and preceded a second-round multiplex PCR. TCRdb reprocessed the multiplex PCR reads via MiXCR and lists one record per CDR3 protein. The sample has 650,000 to 800,000 distinct CDR3 sequences, 35% to 45% seen once. The sequenced sample was peripheral blood. The receptors were gathered from an adult man with Graves' ophthalmopathy.

CDR3 sequence: CASSVPDGPGTPQYF. CDR3 DNA sequence: TGTGCCAGCAGTGTCCCCGATGGTCCGGGTACCCCCCAGTACTTC. The chain uses TRBV2 and TRBJ2-5; no reliable D call. CDR1 is SNHLY, CDR2 FYNNEI, per germline. The CDR3 covers 15 residues. V lost 4 bases and J lost 9, with 21 bases in between.

This clonotype was found a few times. The V call is TRBV20-1, the J call TRBJ2-2, with a weak D call TRBD1 (5 bases). The CDR3 is 14 amino acids. The germline V gene encodes CDR1 DFQATT and CDR2 SNEGSKA (reference sequence). The germline V and J ends were trimmed by 2 bases and 3 bases, with 10 bases remaining between them. CDR3 sequence reads: CSARSTGYTGELFF. CDR3 bases: TGCAGTGCTAGATCTACAGGTTACACCGGGGAGCTGTTTTTT.

V is TRBV7-9 and J is TRBJ2-3, with 11 bases lining up with TRBD2. Germline V lookup: CDR1 SEHNR, CDR2 FQNEAQ (reference sequence). The CDR3 consists of 15 residues. V lost 4 bases and J lost 3; bases outside the gene matches: 3. CDR3 sequence (DNA): TGTGCCAGCAGCTCGACTAGCGGGAATACAGATACGCAGTATTTT. It yields the protein CASSSTSGNTDTQYF.

This clonotype came up many times. The chain carries TRBV4-3 and TRBJ1-1; D remains ambiguous. The V gene's germline CDR1 is LGHNA and CDR2 YSLEER. This CDR3 contains 15 residues. Trimming cost V 4 bases and J 0 bases, with 12 bases left between them. The CDR3 DNA reads TGCGCCAGCAGCCTGGATTATAACATGAACACTGAAGCTTTCTTT. The encoded protein is CASSLDYNMNTEAFF.

This chain uses TRBV28 with TRBJ1-5; TRBD1 aligns across 10 bases. The CDR3 totals 17 residues. The J segment lost 6 bases and the V segment lost 4 bases, leaving 12 bases of the junction unmatched. In germline, CDR1 is MDHEN, CDR2 SYDVKM. In DNA form, the CDR3 reads TGTGCCAGCAGTTCCCCCGTCGGACAGGGGGACGGTCAGCCCCAGCATTTT. This codes for CASSSPVGQGDGQPQHF.

The chain joins TRBV4-1 to TRBJ1-3, with 9 bases matching TRBD1. The CDR3 sequence is 15 residues long. Germline V lookup: CDR1 MGHRA, CDR2 YSYEKL. The V gene end was trimmed by 4 bases and the J gene end by 2 bases; junction bases not matched to a gene: 3. This chain's CDR3 is CASSPRTGAGNTIYF. The CDR3 DNA follows: TGCGCCAGCAGCCCCCGGACAGGGGCTGGAAACACCATATATTTT.

This clonotype was seen many times. V usage is TRBV5-1 and J usage is TRBJ1-6; TRBD1 agrees at 7 bases. CDR3 size: 13 residues. Germline CDR1 SGHRS, CDR2 YFSETQ. The J segment lost 7 bases and the V segment lost 8 bases, leaving 6 bases of the junction unmatched. CDR3 region: CASRQGLNSPLHF. The CDR3 DNA reads TGCGCCAGTCGACAGGGACTGAATTCACCCCTCCACTTT.

The chain carries TRBV7-2 and TRBJ1-4; TRBD1 is a possible D gene (6 bases). V gave up 5 bases and J gave up 0 bases, with 10 bases separating them. The germline V gene encodes CDR1 SGHTA and CDR2 FQGNSA. This CDR3 contains 15 residues. The CDR3 coding sequence is TGTGCCAGCAGCACAGGGTTCGCAACTAATGAAAAACTGTTTTTT. This translates into CASSTGFATNEKLFF.

This chain links TRBV25-1 with TRBJ1-5; D call uncertain. The CDR3 has 14 residues. Germline CDR1 is MGHDK and CDR2 is SYGVNS. The V and J ends lost 6 bases and 7 bases respectively, with 16 bases between them. In nucleotides, the CDR3 is TGTGCCAGCAGCCGGGCATCGCGGAACCAGCCCCAGCATTTT. It translates to CASSRASRNQPQHF.

This clonotype came up many times. The chain links TRBV27 to TRBJ1-1, with a weak D call TRBD1 (6 bases). Germline assignment: CDR1 MNHEY and CDR2 SMNVEV (reference sequence). V was clipped by 4 bases and J by 5 bases, with 11 bases between them. The CDR3 spans 13 residues. The CDR3 coding sequence is TGTGCCAGCAGTTGGACAGTACGAACTGAAGCTTTCTTT. It yields the protein CASSWTVRTEAFF.

About this clonotype: A junction end diverges from the germline sequence, so it may reflect a read error. V is TRBV7-6 and J is TRBJ2-2, with a weak D call TRBD2 (6 bases). Germline CDR1 SGHVS, CDR2 FNYEAQ. The CDR3 runs 14 residues. The CDR3 sequence: CASSPSRQGRELLF. The CDR3 nucleotides are TGTGCCAGCAGCCCCTCCCGGCAGGGCCGGGAGCTGTTGTTT.

This clonotype came up many times. This rearrangement joins TRBV7-2 to TRBJ2-5, with TRBD1 matching 7 bases. The trim removed 1 base at V and 6 bases at J, leaving 8 bases unmatched. Germline assignment: CDR1 SGHTA and CDR2 FQGNSA. This CDR3 region has 15 residues. The DNA of the CDR3 is TGTGCCAGCAGCTTAGATTTAGGGGGCCGGCAGACCCAGTACTTC. This gives the protein CASSLDLGGRQTQYF.

Comments on this clonotype: This could be a read error, since a much larger clone is one nucleotide away. The chain carries TRBV7-8 and TRBJ2-7, with D maybe TRBD2 (6 bases). V gave up 11 bases and J gave up 0 bases, with 17 bases separating them. Germline loops: CDR1 SGHVS, CDR2 FQNEAQ. The CDR3 consists of 14 residues. In DNA form, the CDR3 reads TGTGCCTGCAACCCTGTGGGGGGCTCCTACGAGCAGTACTTC. This codes for CACNPVGGSYEQYF.

This chain connects TRBV2 to TRBJ2-5; D is possibly TRBD2 (5 bases). The CDR3 is 13 residues long. V lost 6 bases and J 5 bases, leaving 13 bases between the germline ends. Germline CDR1 and CDR2: SNHLY and FYNNEI. This CDR3 is CASRGFKRETQYF. The CDR3 coding sequence is TGTGCCAGCAGGGGATTTAAGCGGGAGACCCAGTACTTC.

This clonotype was counted ten times or more. This chain joins TRBV7-9 and TRBJ2-7, with D possibly being TRBD2 (5 bases). The V gene lost 3 bases and the J gene lost 7 bases, with 13 bases spanning the gap. CDR3 length equals 13 residues. Germline lookup yields CDR1 SEHNR and CDR2 FQNEAQ (reference sequence). CDR3 DNA sequence: TGTGCCAGCAGCTTGCGAGGTTCGGGGGAGCAGTACTTC. This codes for CASSLRGSGEQYF.

The table lists this clonotype with a count of one. This chain connects TRBV2 to TRBJ1-5; D call uncertain. The CDR3 contains 12 residues. In germline, CDR1 is SNHLY, CDR2 FYNNEI. V was cut by 8 bases and J by 4 bases, with 9 bases left in between. The CDR3 DNA reads TGTGCCAGCTACGGAAGGAATCAGCCCCAGCATTTT. Residues: CASYGRNQPQHF. Variable domain in full (rest from reference TRBV2 and TRBJ1-5): EPEVTQTPSHQVTQMGQEVILRCVPISNHLYFYWYRQILGQKVEFLVSFYNNEISEKSEIFDDQFSVERPDGSNFTLKIRSTKLEDSAMYFCASYGRNQPQHFGDGTRLSIL.

This chain links TRBV29-1 with TRBJ2-2; perhaps TRBD2 as D (6 bases). The CDR3 sequence is 16 residues long. The germline V gene encodes CDR1 SQVTM and CDR2 ANQGSEA. The V end was cut by 6 bases, the J end by 1 base, with 18 bases between. CDR3 coding DNA: TGCAGCGTCCGAGGTAGCGGTAACAGGAACACCGGGGAGCTGTTTTTT. Translated, it gives CSVRGSGNRNTGELFF.

This clonotype was counted only a few times. This chain connects TRBV4-1 to TRBJ1-5; no definite D call. Germline V gene sequence: CDR1 MGHRA, CDR2 YSYEKL. The V and J ends lost 1 base and 6 bases respectively, with 16 bases between them. The CDR3 runs 16 residues. The CDR3 is CASSQVPSPTRQPQHF. The CDR3 nucleotides are TGCGCCAGCAGCCAAGTTCCGTCCCCTACTCGTCAGCCCCAGCATTTT.